Below are 29 T cell receptor beta chains sequenced from a single sample in a study of cytomegalovirus exposure and HLA in healthy donors (dated by TCRdb to 2017 to 2019). The method was the immunoSEQ multiplex PCR assay. For the multiplex PCR, a mixture combining 60 forward primers for TCR Vbeta segments and 13 reverse primers for TCR Jbeta segments was used. TCRdb took this table from immuneACCESS and kept in-frame rearrangements with V and J called. Such tables lack part of the clones; where checked against another copy, unresolved V genes explain under half of the gap, and the rest is unexplained. In all, the sample holds 100,000 to 130,000 clones, and 73% of those were seen once. The biggest ten clones account for roughly 8% of the sample. Material: PBMCs. The receptors here all came from a man aged 25-40 years in good health and CMV-seronegative.

The rearrangement joins TRBV9 to TRBJ2-1, with 8 bases identical to TRBD2. V shed 2 bases, J shed 0 bases, and the junction held 4 bases outside the gene matches. Looked up from germline, CDR1 is SGDLS and CDR2 is YYNGEE. CDR3 length: 16 residues. In DNA, the CDR3 is TGTGCCAGCAGCGTCGGCGGGGGGAGCTCCTACAATGAGCAGTTCTTC. Translation gives CASSVGGGSSYNEQFF.

V gene TRBV7-3 combines with J gene TRBJ2-1; 9 bases align to TRBD2. J gave up 8 bases and V 5 bases, and 10 bases lay outside the gene matches. This CDR3 region has 15 residues. CDR1 is SGHTA and CDR2 is FQGTGA in the germline V gene. The CDR3 bases are TGTGCCAGCAGCGGACAAGCGGGAGGTCGGGATGAGCAGTTCTTC. Its protein is CASSGQAGGRDEQFF. The full variable domain, completed using reference TRBV7-3 and TRBJ2-1, is GAGVSQTPSNKVTEKGKYVELRCDPISGHTALYWYRQSLGQGPEFLIYFQGTGAADDSGLPNDRFFAVRPEGSVSTLKIQRTERGDSAVYLCASSGQAGGRDEQFFGPGTRLTVL.

The V and J genes are TRBV19 and TRBJ2-6; D uncertain. This CDR3 is built from 14 residues. With 6 bases removed from V and 0 bases from J, the gap between germline ends came to 6 bases. In germline, CDR1 is LNHDA, CDR2 SQIVND (reference sequence). CDR3 sequence reads: CASRLSSGANVLTF. CDR3 bases: TGTGCCAGTAGACTGAGCTCTGGGGCCAACGTCCTGACTTTC.

This chain connects TRBV19 to TRBJ2-3, with TRBD1 as a possible D gene (6 bases). Germline V gives CDR1 LNHDA, CDR2 SQIVND (reference sequence). Trimming took 5 bases from V and 0 from J, leaving 12 bases between them. The CDR3 length is 15 residues. CDR3 bases: TGTGCCAGTAGTCTAACCGGGACAAGCACAGATACGCAGTATTTT. Protein product: CASSLTGTSTDTQYF. The whole variable domain, filled in from reference TRBV19 and TRBJ2-3, reads DGGITQSPKYLFRKEGQNVTLSCEQNLNHDAMYWYRQDPGQGLRLIYYSQIVNDFQKGDIAEGYSVSREKKESFPLTVTSAQKNPTAFYLCASSLTGTSTDTQYFGPGTRLTVL.

V gene TRBV27 combines with J gene TRBJ2-2, with D perhaps matching TRBD2 (5 bases). The CDR3 loop spans 13 amino acids. Germline V gene data show CDR1 as MNHEY and CDR2 as SMNVEV (reference sequence). Trimming shortened V by 6 bases and J by 6 bases, and 11 bases separated the two germline ends. This CDR3 is CASSTLEAGELFF. The CDR3 coding sequence is TGTGCCAGCAGCACACTAGAGGCCGGGGAGCTGTTTTTT.

A single count supports this clone. V usage is TRBV19 and J usage is TRBJ1-1; maybe TRBD1 (5 bases). Trimming took 5 bases from V and 5 from J, leaving 24 bases between them. The V gene's germline CDR1 is LNHDA and CDR2 SQIVND (reference sequence). CDR3 size: 17 residues. The CDR3 here is CASSEGPRAGGRTEAFF. The CDR3 nucleotides read TGTGCCAGTAGTGAAGGACCCAGGGCCGGCGGACGGACTGAAGCTTTCTTT.

This rearrangement joins TRBV6-6 to TRBJ1-3; D unresolved. V was pared by 6 bases and J by 0 bases, with 15 bases between. From germline, CDR1 is MNHNY and CDR2 SVGAGI (reference sequence). The CDR3 extends over 16 amino acids. The CDR3 loop reads CASRREATSSGNTIYF. The CDR3 coding sequence is TGTGCCAGCAGGCGCGAGGCAACGAGCTCTGGAAACACCATATATTTT.

J is TRBJ2-7 and V is TRBV7-2, with D hard to call. The V and J ends lost 1 base and 1 base respectively, with 8 bases between them. Germline values: CDR1 SGHTA, CDR2 FQGNSA. The CDR3 contains 14 residues. Written as DNA, the CDR3 is TGTGCCAGCAGCTTAGTACCAGGATCCTACGAGCAGTACTTC. The encoded protein is CASSLVPGSYEQYF.

The chain links TRBV5-4 to TRBJ2-7; 8 nucleotides match TRBD2. The J segment lost 2 bases and the V segment lost 2 bases, leaving 9 bases of the junction unmatched. The CDR3 spans 16 residues. The germline V gene has CDR1 SGHNT and CDR2 YYREEE (reference sequence). The CDR3 reads CASSFPGNGRAYEQYF. In nucleotides, the CDR3 is TGTGCCAGCAGCTTCCCGGGGAACGGGAGGGCCTACGAGCAGTACTTC. Looking up the rest from reference TRBV5-4 and TRBJ2-7 gives the full variable domain: ETGVTQSPTHLIKTRGQQVTLRCSSQSGHNTVSWYQQALGQGPQFIFQYYREEENGRGNFPPRFSGLQFPNYSSELNVNALELDDSALYLCASSFPGNGRAYEQYFGPGTRLTVT.

The CDR3 DNA reads as TGTGCCAGCAGTCACCGGGACAGGGGCTTCCAAGAGGAGACCCAGTACTTC. This sequence encodes CASSHRDRGFQEETQYF. J is TRBJ2-5 and V is TRBV28; 10 nucleotides line up with TRBD1. V lost 5 bases and J lost 5; bases outside the gene matches: 14. The CDR3 length is 17 residues. The germline CDR1 and CDR2 sequences are MDHEN and SYDVKM.

The chain links TRBV15 to TRBJ2-1; 11 nucleotides agree with TRBD2. Germline V gene data show CDR1 as LNHNV and CDR2 as YYDKDF (reference sequence). This CDR3 contains 16 residues. V shed 7 bases, J shed 4 bases, and the junction held 9 bases outside the gene matches. CDR3 DNA sequence: TGTGCCACCACCCCGAACTTAGCGGGGGGGTACAATGAGCAGTTCTTC. It codes for CATTPNLAGGYNEQFF.

The rearrangement uses TRBV6-5 and TRBJ2-3; tentatively, D is TRBD2 (7 bases). Trimming took 4 bases from V and 2 from J, leaving 16 bases between them. This CDR3 region has 16 residues. Germline V lookup: CDR1 MNHEY, CDR2 SVGAGI. The CDR3 DNA sequence: TGTGCCAGCAGTTCTCAGGGCGGGGGCCCCACAGATACGCAGTATTTT. It yields the protein CASSSQGGGPTDTQYF.

V usage is TRBV18 and J usage is TRBJ1-1; a possible D gene is TRBD1 (5 bases). V was shortened by 6 bases and J by 2 bases, with 13 bases between the two germline ends. Germline V CDR1 and CDR2: KGHSH, LQKENI. The CDR3 loop spans 14 amino acids. The CDR3 sequence is CASSSGLDNTEAFF. The CDR3 nucleotides read TGTGCCAGCTCCTCGGGACTAGATAACACTGAAGCTTTCTTT.

V is TRBV9 and J is TRBJ1-4, with 9 bases identical to TRBD1. The CDR3 has 15 amino acids. V was clipped by 4 bases and J by 7 bases; unmatched bases: 8. Germline V CDR1 and CDR2: SGDLS, YYNGEE. The CDR3 DNA sequence: TGTGCCAGCAGCCCCCGACAGGGGGTGGGTGAAAAACTGTTTTTT. Its translation is CASSPRQGVGEKLFF.

This clone was detected a few times. The genes are TRBV19 and TRBJ2-5; TRBD2 might be the D (6 bases). In germline, CDR1 is LNHDA, CDR2 SQIVND (reference sequence). Between the trimmed V and J ends, which lost 2 bases and 0 bases, there was a span of 7 bases. There are 14 residues in the CDR3. The CDR3 DNA follows: TGTGCCAGTAGTATACTAGCGAACCAAGAGACCCAGTACTTC. It specifies CASSILANQETQYF.

This CDR3 reads CASSLVRTVPKNIQYF. The DNA of the CDR3 is TGCGCCAGCAGCTTGGTCCGGACAGTCCCCAAAAACATTCAGTACTTC. The chain employs TRBV5-1 and TRBJ2-4; D perhaps matches TRBD1 (6 bases). V shed 0 bases and J shed 2 bases, with 12 bases lying between them. The CDR3 covers 16 residues. Germline V gene lookup returns CDR1 SGHRS and CDR2 YFSETQ.

This chain connects TRBV4-1 to TRBJ2-7, with 16 bases fitting TRBD2. Trimming removed 4 bases from V and 0 bases from J; junction bases left unmatched: 6. The CDR3 is 18 amino acids. Per the germline V gene, CDR1 is MGHRA and CDR2 is YSYEKL. CDR3: CASSPGTSGRARSYEQYF. The CDR3 coding sequence is TGCGCCAGCAGCCCCGGGACTAGCGGGAGGGCCCGCTCCTACGAGCAGTACTTC.

The chain combines TRBV7-7 with TRBJ1-4, with TRBD1 identical over 8 bases. This CDR3 is 14 amino acids long. CDR1 and CDR2 (germline): SSHAT, FNYEAQ (reference sequence). V dropped 8 bases and J dropped 8; count of bases not matched to a gene: 10. The CDR3 here is CASQEGGDREKLFF. CDR3 nucleotide sequence: TGTGCCAGCCAAGAGGGGGGGGACAGGGAAAAACTGTTTTTT. Together with reference TRBV7-7 and TRBJ1-4, the CDR3 gives the full variable domain: GAGVSQSPRYKVTKRGQDVTLRCDPISSHATLYWYQQALGQGPEFLTYFNYEAQPDKSGLPSDRFSAERPEGSISTLTIQRTEQRDSAMYRCASQEGGDREKLFFGSGTQLSVL.

The chain links TRBV27 to TRBJ2-1; possibly TRBD2 for D (6 bases). This CDR3 is built from 19 residues. V dropped 2 bases and J dropped 8 bases, with 28 bases sitting between them. Germline CDR1 is MNHEY and CDR2 is SMNVEV (reference sequence). In DNA form, the CDR3 reads TGTGCCAGCAGTTTACGCGGAGGGCCGGGACCCCGCTTGGGGGATGAGCAGTTCTTC. Protein sequence: CASSLRGGPGPRLGDEQFF.

The chain combines TRBV6-6 with TRBJ2-3; D perhaps matches TRBD2 (6 bases). Germline CDR1 is MNHNY and CDR2 is SVGAGI (reference sequence). The CDR3 is 12 amino acids. Trimming took off 2 bases at V and 9 bases at J, with 9 bases between the two ends. The CDR3 protein is CASSYREETQYF. DNA for the CDR3: TGTGCCAGCAGTTACAGGGAGGAAACGCAGTATTTT.

The chain combines TRBV4-1 with TRBJ2-1, with 11 positions matching TRBD2. The trim removed 4 bases at V and 7 bases at J, leaving 6 bases unmatched. The CDR3 runs 15 residues. Germline V CDR1 and CDR2: MGHRA, YSYEKL. The CDR3 loop reads CASSLTSGSDNEQFF. In DNA form, the CDR3 reads TGCGCCAGCAGCCTAACTAGCGGGAGTGATAATGAGCAGTTCTTC.

The rearrangement links TRBV5-1 to TRBJ2-1, with TRBD1 identical over 8 bases. Germline V gives CDR1 SGHRS, CDR2 YFSETQ. This CDR3 comprises 15 residues. After removal of 2 bases from V and 6 bases from J, the junction contained 7 bases not matched to a gene. The CDR3 DNA sequence: TGCGCCAGCAGCTTTCTGACAGGGGATGGCAATGAGCAGTTCTTC. It specifies CASSFLTGDGNEQFF.

Written as DNA, the CDR3 is TGTGCCAGCAGCCCGGAAGCGGGAAGCTCCTACAATGAGCAGTTCTTC. The encoded protein is CASSPEAGSSYNEQFF. The chain joins TRBV5-4 to TRBJ2-1; 7 nucleotides agree with TRBD2. The CDR3 runs to 16 residues. Germline CDR1 reads SGHNT; CDR2 reads YYREEE (reference sequence). Germline trimming cut 4 bases from V and 0 bases from J; bases unmatched to any gene: 7.

The gene calls are TRBV27 and TRBJ1-6, with D hard to call. V was pared by 6 bases and J by 8 bases, with 14 bases between. This CDR3 has 14 residues. The germline V gene encodes CDR1 MNHEY and CDR2 SMNVEV (reference sequence). This CDR3 reads CASSAEARHSPLHF. The CDR3 nucleotides read TGTGCCAGCAGCGCGGAGGCCCGTCATTCACCCCTCCACTTT.

This clone was seen repeatedly, ten times or more. The J gene is TRBJ1-1, the V gene TRBV28; D unclear. CDR3 size: 15 residues. Germline V gene lookup returns CDR1 MDHEN and CDR2 SYDVKM. Trimming took 3 bases from V and 6 from J, leaving 17 bases between them. For the CDR3, the DNA is TGTGCCAGCAGTTTTGGTCTCGGCGGGGATGCTGAAGCTTTCTTT. As protein: CASSFGLGGDAEAFF.

This clone was counted only a few times. This chain links TRBV10-3 with TRBJ2-7; D uncertain. This CDR3 comprises 11 residues. CDR1 is ENHRY and CDR2 is SYGVKD in the germline V gene. V was clipped by 7 bases and J by 3 bases, with 7 bases between them. CDR3 coding DNA: TGTGCCATCACTAGTGGCTACGAGCAGTACTTC. This gives the protein CAITSGYEQYF.

This chain connects TRBV5-4 to TRBJ1-1, with 11 bases matching TRBD1. This CDR3 contains 16 residues. The germline gives CDR1 SGHNT, CDR2 YYREEE (reference sequence). The ends lost 0 bases at V and 3 bases at J; junction bases unmatched: 4. CDR3 nucleotide sequence: TGTGCCAGCAGCTTGGGGACAGGGGGCTTAGACACTGAAGCTTTCTTT. This translates into CASSLGTGGLDTEAFF. Full variable domain (missing parts from reference TRBV5-4 and TRBJ1-1): ETGVTQSPTHLIKTRGQQVTLRCSSQSGHNTVSWYQQALGQGPQFIFQYYREEENGRGNFPPRFSGLQFPNYSSELNVNALELDDSALYLCASSLGTGGLDTEAFFGQGTRLTVV.

This clone has only one observation. The chain carries TRBV7-2 and TRBJ2-7, with 12 bases that match TRBD2. J lost 6 bases, V lost 4 bases, and 4 bases had no gene match. CDR3 length equals 14 residues. From germline, CDR1 is SGHTA and CDR2 FQGNSA. The CDR3 here is CASSSRTSGIEQYF. CDR3 coding DNA: TGTGCCAGCAGCTCGAGGACTAGCGGGATCGAGCAGTACTTC.

Remarks on this clone: Relative to the germline gene, one junction end is altered; a read error may explain this. The chain joins TRBV20-1 to TRBJ2-7; 13 bases fit TRBD2. Germline CDR1 and CDR2: DFQATT and SNEGSKA (reference sequence). This CDR3 contains 11 residues. The CDR3 region is CSARDQGLAGF. The CDR3 coding sequence is TGCAGTGCTAGAGATCAGGGACTAGCGGGATTC.